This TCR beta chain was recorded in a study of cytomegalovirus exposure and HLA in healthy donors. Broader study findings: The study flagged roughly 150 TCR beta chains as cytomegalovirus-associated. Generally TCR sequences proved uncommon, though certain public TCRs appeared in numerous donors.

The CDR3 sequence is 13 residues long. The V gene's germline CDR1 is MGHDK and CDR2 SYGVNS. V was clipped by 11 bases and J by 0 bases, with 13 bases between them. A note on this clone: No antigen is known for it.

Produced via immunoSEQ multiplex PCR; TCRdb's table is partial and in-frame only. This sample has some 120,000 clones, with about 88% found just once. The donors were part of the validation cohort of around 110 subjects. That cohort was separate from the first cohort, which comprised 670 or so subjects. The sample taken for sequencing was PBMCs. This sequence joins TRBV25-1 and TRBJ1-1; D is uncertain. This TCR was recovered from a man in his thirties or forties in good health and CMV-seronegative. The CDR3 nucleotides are TGTGCCGCGGGATTGGTGATGAACACTGAAGCTTTCTTT. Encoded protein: CAAGLVMNTEAFF.